This T cell receptor (beta chain) originates from a study of CXCR3-negative and CXCR3-positive naive CD8 T cells. It was by 5' RACE with UMI labels that the TRB cDNA libraries were prepared. TCRdb reprocessed the 5' RACE reads, with one entry per CDR3 protein and no DNA. The sample includes about 40,000 distinct CDR3 sequences. Germline V gene sequence: CDR1 MNHEY, CDR2 SVGEGT. This CDR3 is 16 amino acids long. The clonotype was recovered from a human donor in good health. Some clones in this sample may be carry-over from other donors' samples. The sequenced sample consisted of memory CD8+ T cells from blood. The chain couples TRBV6-2 or TRBV6-3 to TRBJ2-1; TCRdb calls TRBD2, which cannot be checked without DNA. This CDR3 is CASSDSAAGGPYEQFF.